The rows below give T cell receptor beta chains drawn from one sample of a study of blood T cell repertoires in COVID-19. Profiled with immunoSEQ multiplex PCR; TCRdb holds only in-frame clones, not every one. The sample contains 400,000 or so clones, roughly 86% of which appear only once. Specimen: PBMCs or T cells enriched from blood (not recorded which). The receptors were sampled from a woman aged 35 to 49 with acute COVID-19. Each CDR3 is given with its conserved first and last residue. D genes are given only for firm matches. Part of the rows lack a size; the others show once, few, many or a class for expanded clones.

j_gene: TRBJ1-6; d_gene: -; v_gene: TRBV6-5; abundance: few; CDR3aa: CASSYRGWNSPLHF; CDR3nt: TGTGCCAGCAGTTATCGGGGTTGGAATTCACCCCTCCACTTT
j_gene: TRBJ1-5; d_gene: -; v_gene: TRBV30; abundance: -; CDR3aa: CAWSPGIYSNQPQHF; CDR3nt: TGTGCCTGGAGTCCCGGGATCTATAGCAATCAGCCCCAGCATTTT
j_gene: TRBJ2-1; d_gene: -; v_gene: TRBV29-1; abundance: -; CDR3aa: CSVEDLFLSYNEQFF; CDR3nt: TGCAGCGTTGAAGATCTTTTCCTTTCCTACAATGAGCAGTTCTTC
j_gene: TRBJ1-2; d_gene: TRBD1; v_gene: TRBV5-1; abundance: once; CDR3aa: CASSGGQGFNYGYTF; CDR3nt: TGCGCCAGCAGCGGGGGACAGGGGTTTAACTATGGCTACACCTTC
j_gene: TRBJ2-2; d_gene: TRBD2; v_gene: TRBV4-1; abundance: -; CDR3aa: CASSRPSSGSNTGELFF; CDR3nt: TGCGCCAGCAGCAGACCCTCTAGCGGGTCGAACACCGGGGAGCTGTTTTTT
j_gene: TRBJ2-7; d_gene: -; v_gene: TRBV2; abundance: once; CDR3aa: CASSEARETYEQYF; CDR3nt: TGTGCCAGCAGTGAAGCGAGGGAGACCTACGAGCAGTACTTC
j_gene: TRBJ1-5; d_gene: -; v_gene: TRBV6-1; abundance: -; CDR3aa: CASSESGSWRNQPQHF; CDR3nt: TGTGCCAGCAGTGAAAGCGGAAGTTGGCGGAATCAGCCCCAGCATTTT
j_gene: TRBJ2-3; d_gene: -; v_gene: TRBV3-1/TRBV3-2; abundance: -; CDR3aa: CASSQATGGTDTQYF; CDR3nt: TGTGCCAGCAGCCAGGCTACAGGAGGCACAGATACGCAGTATTTT
j_gene: TRBJ2-7; d_gene: TRBD2; v_gene: TRBV4-2; abundance: -; CDR3aa: CASSQGTSGVGPYYEQYF; CDR3nt: TGTGCCAGCAGCCAAGGGACTAGCGGGGTAGGCCCCTACTACGAGCAGTACTTC
j_gene: TRBJ1-5; d_gene: -; v_gene: TRBV19; abundance: -; CDR3aa: CASSWRLGDQPQHF; CDR3nt: TGTGCCAGTAGTTGGCGTCTCGGGGATCAGCCCCAGCATTTT
j_gene: TRBJ1-2; d_gene: TRBD1; v_gene: TRBV2; abundance: once; CDR3aa: CASSELRGQAGGYTF; CDR3nt: TGTGCCAGCAGTGAATTGCGGGGACAGGCCGGGGGCTACACCTTC
j_gene: TRBJ1-3; d_gene: -; v_gene: TRBV5-1; abundance: -; CDR3aa: CASSVTGTQRGNTIYF; CDR3nt: TGCGCCAGCAGCGTGACGGGAACTCAGAGGGGAAACACCATATATTTT
j_gene: TRBJ2-3; d_gene: -; v_gene: TRBV15; abundance: -; CDR3aa: CATRPLASSTDTQYF; CDR3nt: TGTGCCACCCGACCACTAGCATCGTCAACAGATACGCAGTATTTT